The clone carrying this T cell receptor beta chain was seen more than once but under ten times. The antigen is not known. This CDR3 region has 15 residues. V lost 7 bases to trimming and J lost 5 bases, with 18 bases between them. Germline V gene sequence: CDR1 SEHNR, CDR2 FQNEAQ (reference sequence). It was RNA transcripts that yielded the amplified TCR beta CDR3 regions. Carried out on the TCR CDR3, a first-round RT-PCR used the HTBI primer set. TCRdb ran MiXCR on the multiplex PCR reads and lists one entry per CDR3 protein. The data hold about 270,000 distinct CDR3 sequences, with 22% observed a single time. The study based diagnoses on clinical symptoms, serum thyroxine and TRAb, thyroid ultrasound and orbital computed tomography. The data derive from a study of T cells in Graves' hyperthyroidism and ophthalmopathy. Findings and limits, study-wide: Classification by a 13 V-J model distinguished ophthalmopathy from stable hyperthyroidism. Most clonotypes that expanded in the thyroid above 0.001 also showed up in blood.

The clonotype comes from a man aged 25 to 40 with Graves' ophthalmopathy. The chain has TRBV7-9 and TRBJ2-1; tentative D call: TRBD2 (6 bases). Sequencing used blood. CDR3 protein: CASTLASGPHNEQFF. CDR3 nucleotide sequence: TGTGCCAGCACCTTGGCAAGCGGGCCACACAATGAGCAGTTCTTC.